This TCR beta chain stems from a study of T cells in tuberculosis. Overall study: In South Africa, adults with active tuberculosis were compared with IGRA-negative and latently infected IGRA-positive adolescents.

Study-level results: Active tuberculosis TCR-alpha repertoires lay closer to GMM-specific TCRs than IGRA-negative controls, suggesting clonal expansion. Active tuberculosis cases were adults; controls were adolescents. Using the GMM-specific repertoire gave under 90% accuracy versus 60% to 70% with motifs.

The repertoire was sequenced with immunoSEQ multiplex PCR; TCRdb's copy has only in-frame clones and lacks some. Among 30,000 to 40,000 clones, roughly nine tenths were seen once, and the ten largest hold 2.2%. Of note for this clone: Its target is not known.

The sequence derives from a donor aged 10 to 29 with latent tuberculosis or without tuberculosis infection. Sequenced: PBMCs.

The CDR3: CASSQGYSGSHQETQYF. The CDR3 nucleotides are TGTGCCAGCAGCCAAGGTTATAGCGGGAGTCACCAAGAGACCCAGTACTTC. The genes are TRBV4-2 and TRBJ2-5; 9 bases align to TRBD2. CDR1 is LGHNA and CDR2 is YNFKEQ in the germline V gene. The CDR3 loop spans 17 amino acids. Trimming cost V 1 base and J 0 bases; bases outside gene matches: 6.